This is a list of T cell receptor beta chains from one sample in a study of OX40 agonist ivuxolimab in advanced cancers. The table came from immunoSEQ multiplex PCR; TCRdb's copy has only in-frame clones and leaves some out. The sample lists over 65,000 clones; around 80% were seen once. The material was CD4+ or CD8+ T cells sorted from blood, obtained in a trial of the OX40 agonist ivuxolimab. Every receptor here comes from an adult with an advanced solid tumor such as melanoma, head and neck, liver or kidney cancer. The CDR3 runs from the conserved cysteine through the conserved F or W. D genes are given only for firm matches. Clone size is stated in some rows and not others, as once, few, many or a class when expanded.

D gene | J gene | clone size | V gene | CDR3 DNA | CDR3 protein
. | TRBJ1-1 | . | TRBV19 | TGTGCCAGTAGTATAGTCGGAGTTAACACTGAAGCTTTCTTT | CASSIVGVNTEAFF
. | TRBJ1-5 | few | TRBV28 | TGTGCCAGCATGGCGGGAGCACAGCCCCAGCATTTT | CASMAGAQPQHF
. | TRBJ1-5 | . | TRBV19 | TGTGCCAGTAGTATAGGGGAGGGGGGCAATCAGCCCCAGCATTTT | CASSIGEGGNQPQHF
. | TRBJ2-3 | . | TRBV4-3 | TGCGCCAGCAGCCCTGCCCTTATATCTACGCAGTATTTT | CASSPALISTQYF
. | TRBJ1-3 | few | TRBV9 | TGTGCCAGCAGCGTATGGGGGGAGGAAAACGCTGGAAACACCATATATTTT | CASSVWGEENAGNTIYF
. | TRBJ1-4 | once | TRBV19 | TGTGCCAGTAGTATAGATCGAGCAGGCCATAATGAAAAACTGTTTTTT | CASSIDRAGHNEKLFF
. | TRBJ2-7 | . | TRBV10-3 | TGTGCCATCAGGGGACAAACCTACGAGCAGTACTTC | CAIRGQTYEQYF
. | TRBJ1-4 | . | TRBV9 | TGTGCCAGCAGCGTAGTCGGTGAAAAACTGTTTTTT | CASSVVGEKLFF
TRBD2 | TRBJ2-1 | . | TRBV4-1 | TGCGCCAGCAGCCAAACTAGCGGGGGATCCTCCTACAATGAGCAGTTCTTC | CASSQTSGGSSYNEQFF
. | TRBJ2-2 | . | TRBV27 | TGTGCCAGCAGTTTATCGAGGGCGCAGGGAACGAACACCGGGGAGCTGTTTTTT | CASSLSRAQGTNTGELFF
TRBD2 | TRBJ2-5 | . | TRBV6-5 | TGTGCCAGCAGTGCCGGGACTAGCGGGAGTGCGACCCAGTACTTC | CASSAGTSGSATQYF
. | TRBJ2-7 | . | TRBV10-3 | TGTGCCATCAGTGAGTCCTACGGAGGAAACTACGAGCAGTACTTC | CAISESYGGNYEQYF
. | TRBJ2-1 | . | TRBV25-1 | TGTGCCAGCAGTTGGTTGGGCAGGGCCAGTAACAATGAGCAGTTCTTC | CASSWLGRASNNEQFF
. | TRBJ1-2 | . | TRBV7-8 | TGTGCCAGCAGCTCCAGGGAGTACTATGGCTACACCTTC | CASSSREYYGYTF
. | TRBJ2-3 | . | TRBV5-1 | TGCGCCAGCAGCTACAACGGCGACAGCCGCACAGATACGCAGTATTTT | CASSYNGDSRTDTQYF
TRBD1 | TRBJ1-5 | few | TRBV11-2 | TGTGCCAGCAGCACACCTACCGGGACAGGGAGCAATCAGCCCCAGCATTTT | CASSTPTGTGSNQPQHF
TRBD2 | TRBJ2-3 | . | TRBV5-1 | TGCGCCAGCAGCTTGGGGGGGACTAGCGGGGCAGATACGCAGTATTTT | CASSLGGTSGADTQYF
. | TRBJ1-1 | . | TRBV7-2 | TGTGCCAGCAGCTTTTCGAGGGGCACTGAAGCTTTCTTT | CASSFSRGTEAFF
. | TRBJ1-1 | . | TRBV12-5 | TGTGCTAGTGCCCCAGGGGAGACACTCGTGGCTTTCTTT | CASAPGETLVAFF
. | TRBJ1-1 | few | TRBV7-9 | TGTGCCAGCAGCTTGGCCGGAAACACTGAAGCTTTCTTT | CASSLAGNTEAFF
TRBD1 | TRBJ1-6 | . | TRBV25-1 | TGTGCCAGCAGTGGGGACAGGGGACGTAATTCACCCCTCCACTTT | CASSGDRGRNSPLHF
. | TRBJ2-5 | few | TRBV28 | TGTGCCAGCAGTTCTCGACAGAGCCTCAAAGAGACCCAGTACTTC | CASSSRQSLKETQYF
TRBD2 | TRBJ2-3 | . | TRBV28 | TGTGCCAGCAGTCTTATAGCGGGGGGGACTAGCACAGATACGCAGTATTTT | CASSLIAGGTSTDTQYF
. | TRBJ1-5 | . | TRBV7-8 | TGTGCCAGCAGCTTAAAGGTATCCACAGATGGCAATCAGCCCCAGCATTTT | CASSLKVSTDGNQPQHF
TRBD2 | TRBJ2-1 | medium-sized | TRBV6-4 | TGTGCCAGCAGTGACAAAGCGGGAGCCTACAATGAGCAGTTCTTC | CASSDKAGAYNEQFF
. | TRBJ2-5 | . | TRBV10-3 | TGTGCCACCGGGGGCGGAGATTTTGCGCAAGAGACCCAGTACTTC | CATGGGDFAQETQYF
. | TRBJ2-2 | . | TRBV7-7 | TGTGCCAGCAGCATCGGGGGGCTAAACACCGGGGAGCTGTTTTTT | CASSIGGLNTGELFF
. | TRBJ2-7 | once | TRBV29-1 | TGCAGCGTTGAAATTGGCGAGCAGTACTTC | CSVEIGEQYF
. | TRBJ2-1 | . | TRBV5-6 | TGTGCCAGCAGCCGGAGGAGCTCCTACAATGAGCAGTTCTTC | CASSRRSSYNEQFF
TRBD1 | TRBJ1-2 | . | TRBV19 | TGTGCCAGTAGTACTGCCCGACAGGGAGTACGGTATGGCTACACCTTC | CASSTARQGVRYGYTF
TRBD2 | TRBJ2-3 | . | TRBV9 | TGTGCCAGCAGCGTAGAAATGTTTAGCGGGAGGAGCACAGATACGCAGTATTTT | CASSVEMFSGRSTDTQYF
TRBD1 | TRBJ2-5 | . | TRBV11-1 | TGTGCCAGCAGCCCGGACAGGGAGGCCCAGTACTTC | CASSPDREAQYF